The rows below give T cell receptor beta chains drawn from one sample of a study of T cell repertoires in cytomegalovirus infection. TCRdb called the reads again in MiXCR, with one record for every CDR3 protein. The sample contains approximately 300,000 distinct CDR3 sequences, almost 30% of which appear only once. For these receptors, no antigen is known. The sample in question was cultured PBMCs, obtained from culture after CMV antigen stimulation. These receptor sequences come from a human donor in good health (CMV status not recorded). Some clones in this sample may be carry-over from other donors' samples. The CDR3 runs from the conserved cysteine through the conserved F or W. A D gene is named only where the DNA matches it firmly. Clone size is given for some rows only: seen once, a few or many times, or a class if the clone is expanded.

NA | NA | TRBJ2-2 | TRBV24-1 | TGTGCCACCAGTGATACTGACTCGGGCCCCTACACCGGGGAGCTGTTTTTT | CATSDTDSGPYTGELFF
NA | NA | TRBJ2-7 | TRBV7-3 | TGTGCCAGCAGCTTAGGGCAGGAGTACGAGCAGTACTTC | CASSLGQEYEQYF
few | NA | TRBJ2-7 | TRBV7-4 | TGTGCCAGCAGCCCCTCTGCTGGGTTCGCCTACGAGCAGTACTTC | CASSPSAGFAYEQYF
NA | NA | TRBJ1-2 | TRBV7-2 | TGTGCCAGCAGCTTATGGGGGTCCCCCAGTGAGGGCTACACCTTC | CASSLWGSPSEGYTF
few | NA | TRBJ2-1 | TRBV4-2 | TGTGCCAGCAGCCAAGGCCAGGGTAATGAGCAGTTCTTC | CASSQGQGNEQFF
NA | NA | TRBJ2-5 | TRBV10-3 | TGTGCCACCACGGGAAGCGGAGAGACCCAGTACTTC | CATTGSGETQYF
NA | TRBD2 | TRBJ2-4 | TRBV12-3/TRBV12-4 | TGTGCCAGCAGCTCGAGTAGCGGGAGAAACATTCAGTACTTC | CASSSSSGRNIQYF
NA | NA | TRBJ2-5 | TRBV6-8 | TGTGCCAGCAGTTACTCTTACGGGGGAGGAGAGACCCAGTACTTC | CASSYSYGGGETQYF
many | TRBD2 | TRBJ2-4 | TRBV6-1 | TGTGCCAGCAGTGAATTCGTCGGGGGGGACATTCAGTACTTC | CASSEFVGGDIQYF
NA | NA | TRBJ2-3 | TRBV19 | TGTGCCAGTAGCTCAGACAGGACCAGCACAGATACGCAGTATTTT | CASSSDRTSTDTQYF
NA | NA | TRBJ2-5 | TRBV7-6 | TGTGCCAGCAGCCCTAGGCTCGGCGAGACCCAGTACTTC | CASSPRLGETQYF
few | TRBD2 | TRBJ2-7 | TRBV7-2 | TGTGCCAGCAGCCGTGGGGGAGGGAGCGGGTGGGAATGGGAGCAGTACTTC | CASSRGGGSGWEWEQYF
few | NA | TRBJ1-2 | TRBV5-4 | TGTGCCAGCAGCCGTACGGACATAAGAGCTAACTATGGCTACACCTTC | CASSRTDIRANYGYTF
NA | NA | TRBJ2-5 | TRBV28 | TGTGCCAGCAGAACTCCGGGGCCCCAAGAGACCCAGTACTTC | CASRTPGPQETQYF
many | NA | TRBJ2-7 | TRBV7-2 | TGTGCCAGCAGCATTGACCGGGACTCCACCTACGAGCAGTACTTC | CASSIDRDSTYEQYF
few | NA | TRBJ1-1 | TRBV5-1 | TGCGCCAGCAGCTCGGAGCAGGGAGTCTCTGAAGCTTTCTTT | CASSSEQGVSEAFF
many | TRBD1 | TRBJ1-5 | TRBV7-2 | TGTGCCAGCAGCTGGACAGGGGGGAGCAATCAGCCCCAGCATTTT | CASSWTGGSNQPQHF
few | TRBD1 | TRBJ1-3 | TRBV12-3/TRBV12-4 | TGTGCCAGCAGTTTACCAGGACAGGGTGCAAGAAACACCATATATTTT | CASSLPGQGARNTIYF
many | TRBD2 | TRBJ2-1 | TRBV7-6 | TGTGCCAGCAGCCGGGCAATAGCGGGGGAATACAATGAGCAGTTCTTC | CASSRAIAGEYNEQFF
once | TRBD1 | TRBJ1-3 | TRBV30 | TGTGCCTGGAGTCGGGACAGGGCCTCTGGAAACACCATATATTTT | CAWSRDRASGNTIYF
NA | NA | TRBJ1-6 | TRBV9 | TGTGCCAGCAGCCAAACCGGGACGGCCGGGGCGTCACCCCTCCACTTT | CASSQTGTAGASPLHF
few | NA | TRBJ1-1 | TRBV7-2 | TGTGCCAGCAGCTTATTTGGGGGGAACCTCATGAACACTGAAGCTTTCTTT | CASSLFGGNLMNTEAFF
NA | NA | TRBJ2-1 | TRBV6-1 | TGTGCCAGCAGCAACCTCCGCAATGAGCAGTTCTTC | CASSNLRNEQFF
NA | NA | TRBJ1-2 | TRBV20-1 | TGCAGTGCTAGAGATTCGTTGGACACCTCTACCTATGGCTACACCTTC | CSARDSLDTSTYGYTF
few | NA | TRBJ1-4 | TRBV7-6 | TGTGCCAGCAGCCCTGAGGGGGGGGTCGCCGCCGGGAAACTGTTTTTT | CASSPEGGVAAGKLFF
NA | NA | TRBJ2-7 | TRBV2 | TGTGCCAGCAGTTCCGGACACGGTGGCTCCTACGAGCAGTACTTC | CASSSGHGGSYEQYF
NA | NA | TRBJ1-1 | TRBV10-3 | TGTGCCATCAGGGAAGTGGACGGGGGACCTGAAGCTTTCTTT | CAIREVDGGPEAFF
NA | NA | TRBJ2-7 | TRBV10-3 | TGTGCCATCAGTGGAGAACGGGACGGCAACTCCTACGAGCAGTACTTC | CAISGERDGNSYEQYF